Listed here is a single T cell receptor (beta chain). Only in-frame clones appear in the TCRdb table, and some are missing; sequencing was by immunoSEQ multiplex PCR. The sample includes a few hundred thousand clones, just over 85% of them seen just once. Germline loops: CDR1 SGHRS, CDR2 YFSETQ. The V gene lost 4 bases and the J gene lost 4 bases, with 14 bases spanning the gap. This CDR3 contains 14 residues. The data were obtained in a study of blood T cell repertoires in COVID-19. This clonotype originated in an elderly man with acute or convalescent COVID-19. The chain couples TRBV5-1 to TRBJ1-1; D unclear. The sample comprised peripheral blood. In nucleotides, the CDR3 is TGCGCCAGCAGCCGGCTAGTCGGGAGCACTGAAGCTTTCTTT. This encodes CASSRLVGSTEAFF.